This TCR beta chain was observed in a study of human T cells and chemical hapten exposure. Points from the study as a whole: Counts of TCRs above 1 in 1000 frequency stayed unchanged with DPC sensitization.

Stated time point: pre-sensitization, week 0. Noted treatment: therapeutic diphenylcyclopropenone sensitization with weekly scalp DPC. Ahead of applying each patch test, blood was sampled. Concerning this clonotype itself: The target antigen is unknown.

Separate cDNA molecules received unique molecular identifiers, which the library attached to them. Each CDR3 protein gets one entry after TCRdb re-called the RACE reads with MiXCR. The sample has some 360,000 distinct CDR3 sequences; around 5.5% are singletons. With 0 bases removed from V and 5 bases from J, the gap between germline ends came to 14 bases. The CDR3 spans 15 residues. In germline, CDR1 is SGHKS, CDR2 YYEKEE (reference sequence). The V and J genes are TRBV5-5 and TRBJ2-5; D gene unclear. The sequence came from a woman aged 45-60 years with alopecia areata. Some clones in this sample may be carry-over from other donors' samples. Sequences were derived from whole blood, sampled in connection with sensitization to the hapten diphenylcyclopropenone (DPC). The CDR3 DNA follows: TGTGCCAGCAGCTTGGGACCTTTGGGCCCGGAGACCCAGTACTTC. Amino acid sequence: CASSLGPLGPETQYF.